The 32 T cell receptor beta chains given below trace back to one sample, sequenced in a study of Ad26.COV2.S vaccination and SARS-CoV-2 variants. Measured with immunoSEQ multiplex PCR; TCRdb has only the in-frame clones, and not every one. The table has about 350,000 clones, around 90% seen once; the top ten hold 5.5% to 7%. Treatment denoted: 15 to 20 received Ad26.COV2.S at low or high dose, single or two shots; 5 received placebo; per-sample allocation not given. Samples came from day 63 after the first vaccine or placebo injection. Sequenced here: peripheral blood, sampled in a trial of Ad26.COV2.S vaccine versus placebo. The receptor set was obtained from a person between 18 and 60 years old who received the Ad26.COV2.S COVID-19 vaccine or a placebo.

The CDR3 coding sequence is TGTGCCAGCAGCTCCTTGTCGTATGGCTACACCTTC. Amino acids: CASSSLSYGYTF. The rearrangement uses TRBV11-2 and TRBJ1-2; D not certain. The CDR3 is 12 residues long. The V gene's germline CDR1 is SGHAT and CDR2 FQNNGV. Between the trimmed V and J ends, which lost 4 bases and 5 bases, there was a span of 8 bases.

In DNA, the CDR3 is TGTGCCAGCAGGGGGAGGACAGGGAACAATCAGCCCCAGCATTTT. The encoded protein is CASRGRTGNNQPQHF. The chain is built from TRBV2 and TRBJ1-5; 8 positions agree with TRBD1. This CDR3 spans 15 amino acids. From germline, CDR1 is SNHLY and CDR2 FYNNEI. Trimming cost V 6 bases and J 3 bases; bases outside gene matches: 7.

The chain joins TRBV11-2 to TRBJ2-7; the D is unclear. With 1 base removed from V and 3 bases from J, the gap between germline ends came to 7 bases. In germline, CDR1 is SGHAT, CDR2 FQNNGV. The CDR3 is 13 residues long. The CDR3 bases are TGTGCCAGCAGCTTAGGACCCTACTACGAGCAGTACTTC. Translating it yields CASSLGPYYEQYF.

The chain combines TRBV5-8 with TRBJ2-7, with 7 bases lining up with TRBD1. V lost 3 bases, J lost 0 bases, and 12 bases stayed unmatched. This CDR3 has 17 residues. In germline, CDR1 is SGHTS, CDR2 YDEGEE. The CDR3 sequence is CASSSPFPGDSSYEQYF. CDR3 in DNA: TGTGCCAGCAGCTCTCCCTTCCCCGGGGACAGCTCCTACGAGCAGTACTTC.

The chain employs TRBV19 and TRBJ2-7; TRBD1 agrees at 11 bases. The CDR3 has 14 amino acids. In germline, CDR1 is LNHDA, CDR2 SQIVND (reference sequence). The V and J ends lost 5 bases and 3 bases, in that order; junction bases with no gene match: 3. In nucleotides, the CDR3 is TGTGCCAGTAGTCCGGGACAGGGGGTCTACGAGCAGTACTTC. This sequence encodes CASSPGQGVYEQYF. Drawing the rest from reference TRBV19 and TRBJ2-7, the complete variable domain is DGGITQSPKYLFRKEGQNVTLSCEQNLNHDAMYWYRQDPGQGLRLIYYSQIVNDFQKGDIAEGYSVSREKKESFPLTVTSAQKNPTAFYLCASSPGQGVYEQYFGPGTRLTVT.

The chain links TRBV6-5 to TRBJ1-1; D gene ambiguous. CDR1 and CDR2 from the germline V gene are MNHEY and SVGAGI. Trimming cost V 6 bases and J 5 bases, with 13 bases left between them. The CDR3 consists of 13 residues. The DNA for the CDR3 is TGTGCCAGCAGCCTAAACGAAAGGACTGAAGCTTTCTTT. Translated, it gives CASSLNERTEAFF.

The rearrangement links TRBV2 to TRBJ1-1; possibly TRBD1 for D (6 bases). CDR3 length: 12 residues. Trimming took off 6 bases at V and 7 bases at J, with 12 bases between the two ends. Germline V gene lookup returns CDR1 SNHLY and CDR2 FYNNEI. The CDR3 reads CASRGTGLEAFF. Written as DNA, the CDR3 is TGTGCCAGCAGGGGAACAGGGCTTGAAGCTTTCTTT.

This clone was counted only a few times. The J gene is TRBJ2-3, the V gene TRBV11-2, with a tentative D call TRBD2 (6 bases). Germline CDR1 SGHAT, CDR2 FQNNGV. This CDR3 spans 15 amino acids. V dropped 4 bases and J dropped 6 bases, with 17 bases sitting between them. CDR3 region: CASSSGLSGGDTQYF. CDR3 bases: TGTGCCAGCAGCTCTGGACTCTCTGGGGGGGATACGCAGTATTTT.

This clone has a single count. This chain uses TRBV20-1 with TRBJ2-7; no reliable D call. This CDR3 comprises 10 residues. Per germline, CDR1 DFQATT and CDR2 SNEGSKA (reference sequence). V lost 5 bases, J lost 7 bases, and 9 bases lay in between. CDR3 loop: CSARREEQYF. The CDR3 nucleotides are TGCAGTGCTCGACGTGAAGAGCAGTACTTC.

The chain combines TRBV29-1 with TRBJ1-2, with 7 bases fitting TRBD1. CDR1 is SQVTM and CDR2 is ANQGSEA in the germline V gene. V shed 2 bases, J shed 0 bases, and the junction held 0 bases outside the gene matches. The CDR3 runs 13 residues. Here the CDR3 DNA reads TGCAGCGTTGAACAGGGGGCTAACTATGGCTACACCTTC. Translating gives CSVEQGANYGYTF.

The rearrangement joins TRBV5-4 to TRBJ2-7, with 8 bases identical to TRBD2. V lost 1 base, J lost 5 bases, and 8 bases stayed unmatched. The CDR3 length is 15 residues. The V gene's germline CDR1 is SGHNT and CDR2 YYREEE (reference sequence). Here the CDR3 DNA reads TGTGCCAGCAGCTTGCGGGGGGGGCAAGGCAACGAGCAGTACTTC. Protein: CASSLRGGQGNEQYF.

This clone was observed a handful of times. The CDR3 coding sequence is TGTGCCAGCAGCCAAGACCCCAGCGGGGGCACGACCTACAATGAGCAGTTCTTC. Protein sequence: CASSQDPSGGTTYNEQFF. The V gene is TRBV3-1 (or the pseudogene TRBV3-2), the J gene TRBJ2-1; TRBD2 matches at 8 bases. Germline CDR1 and CDR2: LGHDT and YNNKEL (reference sequence). The V and J ends lost 0 bases and 2 bases, in that order; junction bases with no gene match: 9. CDR3 length: 18 amino acids.

This clone was detected only a few times. J is TRBJ2-7 and V is TRBV28; 9 bases are shared with TRBD2. CDR1 MDHEN and CDR2 SYDVKM come from the germline V gene. The junction had 12 bases not matched to a gene; V was cut back by 4 bases and J by 5 bases. The length of the CDR3 is 16 residues. The CDR3 coding sequence is TGTGCCAGCAGTTCCCCTATGCGGGAGGGCCGCAACGAGCAGTACTTC. It encodes CASSSPMREGRNEQYF.

This rearrangement joins TRBV6-5 to TRBJ1-5; maybe TRBD1 (6 bases). The V end lost 5 bases, the J end lost 0 bases, and 11 bases lay between the germline ends. The length of the CDR3 is 15 residues. Germline V CDR1 and CDR2: MNHEY, SVGAGI. The CDR3 DNA is TGTGCCAGCAGTACCGGACAGTATAGCAATCAGCCCCAGCATTTT. Protein sequence: CASSTGQYSNQPQHF.

Concerning this clone itself: A read error is possible here, since a much larger clone lies one base away. V usage is TRBV7-9 and J usage is TRBJ1-4; 9 nucleotides line up with TRBD1. Per germline, CDR1 SEHNR and CDR2 FQNEAQ (reference sequence). V was pared by 2 bases and J by 9 bases, with 7 bases of the junction left unmatched. The CDR3 totals 15 residues. Here the CDR3 reads CASSLNTGGLKKLFF. CDR3 nucleotide sequence: TGTGCCAGCAGCTTAAATACAGGGGGCTTAAAAAAACTGTTTTTT. Filled out from reference TRBV7-9 and TRBJ1-4, the complete variable domain reads DTGVSQNPRHKITKRGQNVTFRCDPISEHNRLYWYRQTLGQGPEFLTYFQNEAQLEKSRLLSDRFSAERPKGSFSTLEIQRTEQGDSAMYLCASSLNTGGLKKLFFGSGTQLSVL.

This rearrangement joins TRBV18 to TRBJ2-7, with 11 bases aligning to TRBD1. From germline, CDR1 is KGHSH and CDR2 LQKENI. V lost 1 base to trimming and J lost 6 bases; unmatched junction nucleotides: 17. This CDR3 is 19 amino acids long. CDR3 residues: CASSPLGQGARISGGEQYF. The CDR3 DNA reads as TGTGCCAGCTCACCACTAGGACAGGGGGCGCGAATTTCTGGAGGCGAGCAGTACTTC.

V and J are TRBV4-1 and TRBJ2-3; 11 positions agree with TRBD2. After removal of 3 bases from V and 0 bases from J, the junction contained 14 bases not matched to a gene. The CDR3 is 20 amino acids. Germline CDR1 and CDR2: MGHRA and YSYEKL. The CDR3 nucleotides are TGCGCCAGCAGCCAGAGGGCGGGACTAGCGGTTCCAACTAGCACAGATACGCAGTATTTT. This codes for CASSQRAGLAVPTSTDTQYF.

The V call is TRBV11-2, the J call TRBJ2-7; 8 bases agree with TRBD1. The CDR3 is 15 amino acids. Looked up from germline, CDR1 is SGHAT and CDR2 is FQNNGV. The trim removed 0 bases at V and 9 bases at J, leaving 10 bases unmatched. The DNA for the CDR3 is TGTGCCAGCAGCTTAGATGGCACAGGGGGACTCGGGCAGTACTTC. It is translated as CASSLDGTGGLGQYF.

This clone was observed once. The rearrangement links TRBV19 to TRBJ1-5; 9 nucleotides line up with TRBD1. The CDR3 contains 17 residues. The V segment lost 5 bases and the J segment 7 bases; nucleotides outside the gene matches: 15. Germline CDR1 reads LNHDA; CDR2 reads SQIVND (reference sequence). CDR3 in amino acids: CASSAPGQGMVTQPQHF. The DNA of the CDR3 is TGTGCCAGTAGTGCGCCGGGACAGGGTATGGTTACGCAGCCCCAGCATTTT.

V usage is TRBV2 and J usage is TRBJ2-1, with 8 bases that match TRBD1. Germline V gene sequence: CDR1 SNHLY, CDR2 FYNNEI. Trimming removed 8 bases from V and 5 bases from J; junction bases left unmatched: 5. The CDR3 loop spans 13 amino acids. CDR3 region: CASADRENNEQFF. The CDR3, as DNA: TGTGCCAGCGCGGACAGGGAAAACAATGAGCAGTTCTTC.

The chain combines TRBV5-1 with TRBJ1-2; D possibly corresponds to TRBD1 (5 bases). Trimming removed 9 bases from V and 2 bases from J, with 14 bases in between. The CDR3 has 13 residues. From germline, CDR1 is SGHRS and CDR2 YFSETQ. The CDR3 loop is CAIRDGENYGYTF. CDR3 coding DNA: TGCGCCATCAGGGACGGTGAGAACTATGGCTACACCTTC.

The chain couples TRBV13 to TRBJ1-1, with D possibly matching TRBD1 (5 bases). Germline values: CDR1 PRHDT, CDR2 FYEKMQ (reference sequence). The germline V and J ends were trimmed by 3 bases and 0 bases, with 8 bases remaining between them. The CDR3 has 14 amino acids. The CDR3 here is CASSFRDLNTEAFF. The CDR3, as DNA: TGTGCCAGCAGCTTCAGGGATCTGAACACTGAAGCTTTCTTT.

In its sample, this clone was seen a few times. The chain is built from TRBV5-6 and TRBJ1-1; 7 positions match TRBD1. The germline gives CDR1 SGHDT, CDR2 YYEEEE. The CDR3 has 14 residues. The ends lost 7 bases at V and 3 bases at J; junction bases unmatched: 9. CDR3 in DNA: TGTGCCAGCTGGGAGACAGGGAGGGACACTGAAGCTTTCTTT. Its translation: CASWETGRDTEAFF.

The rearrangement uses TRBV7-6 and TRBJ1-6; D is perhaps TRBD1 (5 bases). This CDR3 comprises 16 residues. The V and J ends lost 2 bases and 8 bases respectively, with 16 bases between them. CDR1 is SGHVS and CDR2 is FNYEAQ in the germline V gene. The CDR3: CASSLIGAAGDSPLHF. The CDR3 DNA sequence: TGTGCCAGCAGCTTAATCGGCGCTGCGGGGGATTCACCCCTCCACTTT.

The V call is TRBV10-3, the J call TRBJ2-4; 8 nucleotides line up with TRBD1. V was clipped by 7 bases and J by 3 bases; unmatched bases: 8. This CDR3 is 15 amino acids long. Germline CDR1 is ENHRY and CDR2 is SYGVKD. DNA for the CDR3: TGTGCCATCACCTCGGACAGGGTGGTCAAAAACATTCAGTACTTC. It encodes CAITSDRVVKNIQYF.

The chain employs TRBV9 and TRBJ2-3; 7 nucleotides agree with TRBD2. The CDR3 extends over 15 amino acids. From germline, CDR1 is SGDLS and CDR2 YYNGEE. The junction had 5 bases not matched to a gene; V was cut back by 0 bases and J by 4 bases. This CDR3 reads CASSVDGGGADTQYF. The CDR3 DNA reads as TGTGCCAGCAGCGTAGATGGGGGAGGGGCAGATACGCAGTATTTT.

The rearrangement joins TRBV7-2 to TRBJ2-1; either TRBD1 or TRBD2 may fit D (5 bases each). This CDR3 spans 13 amino acids. Trimming removed 8 bases at V and 11 bases at J, with 19 bases between. CDR1 SGHTA and CDR2 FQGNSA come from the germline V gene. The CDR3 DNA is TGTGCCAGCGGGACCCTGACTCACCGCAAGCAGTTCTTC. Translation gives CASGTLTHRKQFF.

V usage is TRBV4-2 and J usage is TRBJ2-1; 8 bases are a match to TRBD2. The CDR3 loop spans 17 amino acids. The trim removed 7 bases at V and 2 bases at J, leaving 13 bases unmatched. Germline loops: CDR1 LGHNA, CDR2 YNFKEQ. The DNA for the CDR3 is TGTGCCAGCAAAACTTGGCCTAGCGGGCCTACCTACAATGAGCAGTTCTTC. Translating it yields CASKTWPSGPTYNEQFF.

The chain carries TRBV19 and TRBJ2-1; 9 nucleotides line up with TRBD1. The CDR3 runs to 13 residues. The V segment lost 9 bases and the J segment 9 bases; nucleotides outside the gene matches: 9. Germline V lookup: CDR1 LNHDA, CDR2 SQIVND (reference sequence). CDR3 amino acids: CASSDRGGPEQFF. The DNA of the CDR3 is TGTGCCAGCTCGGACAGGGGAGGCCCTGAGCAGTTCTTC.

This sequence joins TRBV19 and TRBJ1-2; 8 nucleotides line up with TRBD1. Trimming removed 6 bases from V and 4 bases from J; junction bases left unmatched: 1. Germline CDR1 is LNHDA and CDR2 is SQIVND (reference sequence). The CDR3 extends over 12 amino acids. In DNA form, the CDR3 reads TGTGCCAGTAGGGACAGGGCCTATGGCTACACCTTC. Protein sequence: CASRDRAYGYTF. The whole variable domain, remainder taken from reference TRBV19 and TRBJ1-2, is DGGITQSPKYLFRKEGQNVTLSCEQNLNHDAMYWYRQDPGQGLRLIYYSQIVNDFQKGDIAEGYSVSREKKESFPLTVTSAQKNPTAFYLCASRDRAYGYTFGSGTRLTVV.

The V and J genes are TRBV4-2 and TRBJ2-3, with TRBD2 matching over 8 bases. V lost 1 base, J lost 8 bases, and 17 bases stayed unmatched. The germline CDR1 and CDR2 sequences are LGHNA and YNFKEQ. The CDR3 totals 18 residues. The chain's CDR3 is CASSQGRLQRGPHTTQYF. Here the CDR3 DNA reads TGTGCCAGCAGCCAAGGAAGACTACAGCGGGGGCCCCATACTACGCAGTATTTT.

The rearrangement uses TRBV4-1 and TRBJ2-1; D remains ambiguous. CDR3 length: 13 residues. Germline V gives CDR1 MGHRA, CDR2 YSYEKL. Trimming took 4 bases from V and 5 from J, leaving 9 bases between them. The CDR3 loop reads CASSLTRNNEQFF. As DNA, the CDR3 is TGCGCCAGCAGCCTTACCAGGAACAATGAGCAGTTCTTC.